The clone carrying this TCR beta chain was detected once. As yet, its antigen is unknown. This record comes from a study of shared clonotypes between healthy human individuals. Naive CD8 cells comprised CD45RO-negative, CCR7-positively selected cells, excluding terminally differentiated effector memory CD45RA+ cells. Sequencing used immunoSEQ multiplex PCR; TCRdb keeps in-frame clones, though not all of them. This repertoire shows roughly 850,000 clones, approximately 97% found once; its top ten account for about 0.25%. The V and J ends lost 4 bases and 4 bases, in that order; junction bases with no gene match: 11. Germline V gene data show CDR1 as SGHNT and CDR2 as YYREEE (reference sequence). The CDR3 sequence is 18 residues long. Whole-study findings and limits: The naive CD4 repertoires of several donors were compared, and approximately 5.3% of clonotypes were shared. Sorted-subset sequencing was shown by rarefaction to be incomplete despite large depth.

The chain recombines TRBV5-4 with TRBJ2-3; 14 nucleotides line up with TRBD2. Sequenced sample: naive CD8+ T cells sorted from blood. The TCR sequence derives from a man aged 30 to 39 in good health. In DNA form, the CDR3 reads TGTGCCAGCAGCCCCGGGACTAGCGGGAGACATTTCCCAGATACGCAGTATTTT. It encodes CASSPGTSGRHFPDTQYF. Drawing the rest from reference TRBV5-4 and TRBJ2-3, the complete variable domain is ETGVTQSPTHLIKTRGQQVTLRCSSQSGHNTVSWYQQALGQGPQFIFQYYREEENGRGNFPPRFSGLQFPNYSSELNVNALELDDSALYLCASSPGTSGRHFPDTQYFGPGTRLTVL.